This T cell receptor beta chain was found in a study of OX40 agonist ivuxolimab in advanced cancers. Trimming removed 1 base from V and 14 bases from J, with 14 bases in between. CDR3 length equals 12 residues. Germline V CDR1 and CDR2: SGHNT, YYREEE (reference sequence). Sequencing was performed with immunoSEQ multiplex PCR; in TCRdb, only in-frame clones are kept and a portion is missing. Of some 42,000 clones in the sample, over 75% were seen once. The clonotype was recovered from an adult with an advanced solid tumor such as melanoma, head and neck, liver or kidney cancer. The chain couples TRBV5-4 to TRBJ2-3; the D gene could be TRBD1 or TRBD2 (5 bases each). The material sequenced was CD4+ or CD8+ T cells sorted from blood, taken in a trial of the OX40 agonist ivuxolimab. This CDR3 is CASSLSGALGYF. CDR3 bases: TGTGCCAGCAGCTTGTCCGGGGCCCTTGGGTATTTT.